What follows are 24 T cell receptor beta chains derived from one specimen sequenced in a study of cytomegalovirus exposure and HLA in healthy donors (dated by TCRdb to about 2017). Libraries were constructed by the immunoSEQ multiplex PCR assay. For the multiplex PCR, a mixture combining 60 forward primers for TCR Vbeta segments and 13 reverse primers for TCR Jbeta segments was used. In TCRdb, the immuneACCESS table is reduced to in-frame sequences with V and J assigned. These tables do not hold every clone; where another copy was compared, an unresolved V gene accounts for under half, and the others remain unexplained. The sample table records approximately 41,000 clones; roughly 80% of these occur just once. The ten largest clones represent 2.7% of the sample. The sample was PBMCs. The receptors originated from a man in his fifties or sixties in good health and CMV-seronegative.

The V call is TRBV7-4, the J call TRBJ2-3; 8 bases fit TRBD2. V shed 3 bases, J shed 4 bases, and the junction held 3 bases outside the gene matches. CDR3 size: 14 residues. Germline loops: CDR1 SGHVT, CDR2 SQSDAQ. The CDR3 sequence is CASSFGGEADTQYF. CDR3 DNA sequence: TGTGCCAGCAGCTTCGGGGGGGAGGCAGATACGCAGTATTTT.

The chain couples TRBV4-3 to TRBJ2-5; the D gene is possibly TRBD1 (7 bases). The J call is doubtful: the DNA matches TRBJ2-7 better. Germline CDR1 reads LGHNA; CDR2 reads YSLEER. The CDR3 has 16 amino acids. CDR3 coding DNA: TGCGCCAGCAGCCAAGATGGGGGGACAGCATCCTACGAGCAGTACTTC. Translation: CASSQDGGTASYEQYF.

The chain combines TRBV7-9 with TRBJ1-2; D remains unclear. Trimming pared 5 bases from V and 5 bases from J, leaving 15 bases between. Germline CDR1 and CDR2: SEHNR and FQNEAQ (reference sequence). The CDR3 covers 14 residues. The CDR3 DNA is TGTGCCAGCAGCACCAATACTGATCTGTATGGCTACACCTTC. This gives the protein CASSTNTDLYGYTF.

The CDR3 nucleotides read TGTGCCAGCAGTGACGCTTTACAGGTCGCCAACTATGGCTACACCTTC. Its translation: CASSDALQVANYGYTF. J is TRBJ1-2 and V is TRBV7-3; D is possibly TRBD1 (5 bases). Germline V gives CDR1 SGHTA, CDR2 FQGTGA. V was cut by 6 bases and J by 2 bases, with 19 bases left in between. The CDR3 extends over 16 amino acids.

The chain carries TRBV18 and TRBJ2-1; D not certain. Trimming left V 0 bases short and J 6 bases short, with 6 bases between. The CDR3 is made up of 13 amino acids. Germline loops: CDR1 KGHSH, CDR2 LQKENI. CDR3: CASSPPSSNEQFF. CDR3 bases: TGTGCCAGCTCACCACCCTCCAGCAATGAGCAGTTCTTC.

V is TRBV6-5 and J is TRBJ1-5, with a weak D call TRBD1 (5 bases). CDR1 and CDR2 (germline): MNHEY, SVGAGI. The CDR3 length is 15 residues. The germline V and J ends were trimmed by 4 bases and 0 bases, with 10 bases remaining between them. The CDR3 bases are TGTGCCAGCAGTTGGGGGGGAAATAGCAATCAGCCCCAGCATTTT. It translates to CASSWGGNSNQPQHF.

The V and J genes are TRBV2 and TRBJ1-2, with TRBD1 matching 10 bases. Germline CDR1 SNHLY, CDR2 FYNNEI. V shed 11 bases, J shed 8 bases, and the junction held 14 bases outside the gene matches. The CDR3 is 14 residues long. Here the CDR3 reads CAANIWGQGIGYTF. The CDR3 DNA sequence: TGTGCCGCGAACATTTGGGGACAGGGGATCGGCTACACCTTC.

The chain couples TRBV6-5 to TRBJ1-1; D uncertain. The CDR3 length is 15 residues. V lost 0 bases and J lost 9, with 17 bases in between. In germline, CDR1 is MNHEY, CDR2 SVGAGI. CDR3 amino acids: CASSYSSPGITQAFF. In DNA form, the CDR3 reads TGTGCCAGCAGTTACTCTTCCCCAGGCATTACCCAAGCTTTCTTT.

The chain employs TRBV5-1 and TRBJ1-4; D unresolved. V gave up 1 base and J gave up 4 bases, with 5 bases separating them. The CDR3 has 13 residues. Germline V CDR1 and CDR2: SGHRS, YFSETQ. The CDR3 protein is CASSLTVNEKLFF. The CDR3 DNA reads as TGCGCCAGCAGCTTGACAGTTAATGAAAAACTGTTTTTT.

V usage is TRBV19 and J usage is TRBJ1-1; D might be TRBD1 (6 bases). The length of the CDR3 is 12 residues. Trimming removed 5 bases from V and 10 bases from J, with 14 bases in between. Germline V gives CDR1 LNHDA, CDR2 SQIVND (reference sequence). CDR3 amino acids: CASSPQGWAAFF. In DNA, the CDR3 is TGTGCCAGTAGTCCCCAGGGGTGGGCAGCTTTCTTT.

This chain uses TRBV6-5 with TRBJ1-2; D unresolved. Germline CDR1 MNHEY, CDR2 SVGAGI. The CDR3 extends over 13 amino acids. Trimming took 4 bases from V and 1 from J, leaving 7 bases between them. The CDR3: CASSSGNNYGYTF. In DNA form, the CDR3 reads TGTGCCAGCAGTTCCGGGAATAACTATGGCTACACCTTC.

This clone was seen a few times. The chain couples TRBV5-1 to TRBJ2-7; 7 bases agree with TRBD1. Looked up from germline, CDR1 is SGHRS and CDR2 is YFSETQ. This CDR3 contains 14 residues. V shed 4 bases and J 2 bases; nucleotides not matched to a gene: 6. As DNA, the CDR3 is TGCGCCAGCAGCAGCAGGGGGATCCCCTACGAGCAGTACTTC. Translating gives CASSSRGIPYEQYF. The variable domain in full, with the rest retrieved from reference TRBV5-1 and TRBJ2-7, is KAGVTQTPRYLIKTRGQQVTLSCSPISGHRSVSWYQQTPGQGLQFLFEYFSETQRNKGNFPGRFSGRQFSNSRSEMNVSTLELGDSALYLCASSSRGIPYEQYFGPGTRLTVT.

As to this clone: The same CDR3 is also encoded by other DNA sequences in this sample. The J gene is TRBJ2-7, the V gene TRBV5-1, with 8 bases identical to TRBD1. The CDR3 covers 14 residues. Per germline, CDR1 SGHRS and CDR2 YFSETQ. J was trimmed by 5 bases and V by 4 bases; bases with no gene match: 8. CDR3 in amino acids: CASSPGQGAHEQYF. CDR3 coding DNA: TGCGCCAGCAGCCCGGGGCAGGGGGCCCACGAGCAGTACTTC.

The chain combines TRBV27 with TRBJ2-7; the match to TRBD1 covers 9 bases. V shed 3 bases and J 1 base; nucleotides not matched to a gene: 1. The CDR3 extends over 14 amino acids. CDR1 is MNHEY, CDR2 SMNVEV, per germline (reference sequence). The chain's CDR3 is CASSLGQGSYEQYF. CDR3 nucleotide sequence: TGTGCCAGCAGTTTGGGACAGGGTTCCTACGAGCAGTACTTC.

This CDR3 reads CASSLVGHKNTEAFF. The CDR3 nucleotides are TGTGCCAGCAGCTTGGTCGGACACAAGAACACTGAAGCTTTCTTT. This chain joins TRBV5-7 and TRBJ1-1; D is perhaps TRBD1 (5 bases). TRBV5-7 is given ORF status, its function remaining uncertain. The CDR3 consists of 15 residues. With 0 bases removed from V and 1 base from J, the gap between germline ends came to 10 bases.

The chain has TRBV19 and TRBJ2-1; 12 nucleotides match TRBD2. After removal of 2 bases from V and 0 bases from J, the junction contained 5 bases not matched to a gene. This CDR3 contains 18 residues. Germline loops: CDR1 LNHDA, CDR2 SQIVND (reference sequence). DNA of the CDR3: TGTGCCAGTAGTATAAGACGGACTAGCGGGGACTCCTACAATGAGCAGTTCTTC. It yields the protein CASSIRRTSGDSYNEQFF.

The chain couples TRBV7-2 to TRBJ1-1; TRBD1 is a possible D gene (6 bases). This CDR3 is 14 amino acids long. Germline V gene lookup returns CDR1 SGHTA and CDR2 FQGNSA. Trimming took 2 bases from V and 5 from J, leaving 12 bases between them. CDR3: CASSLLGGGTEAFF. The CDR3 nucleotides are TGTGCCAGCAGCTTATTAGGGGGTGGTACTGAAGCTTTCTTT.

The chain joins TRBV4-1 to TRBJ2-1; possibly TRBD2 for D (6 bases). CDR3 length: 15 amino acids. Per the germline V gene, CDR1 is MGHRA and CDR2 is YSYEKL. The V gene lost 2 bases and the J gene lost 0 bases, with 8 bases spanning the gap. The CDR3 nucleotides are TGCGCCAGCAGCCAACTTAGCGGCTCCTACAATGAGCAGTTCTTC. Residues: CASSQLSGSYNEQFF.

The CDR3 protein is CASSGVYRGTEAFF. CDR3 in DNA: TGTGCCAGCAGTGGGGTTTACAGGGGAACTGAAGCTTTCTTT. The chain combines TRBV2 with TRBJ1-1; 7 nucleotides match TRBD1. The CDR3 totals 14 residues. Per germline, CDR1 SNHLY and CDR2 FYNNEI. V lost 4 bases, J lost 5 bases, and 7 bases stayed unmatched.

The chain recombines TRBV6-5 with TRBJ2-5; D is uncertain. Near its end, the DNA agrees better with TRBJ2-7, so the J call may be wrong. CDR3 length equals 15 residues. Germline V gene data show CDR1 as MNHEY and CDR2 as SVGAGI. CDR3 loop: CASSYSLVGMYEQYF. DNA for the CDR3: TGTGCCAGCAGTTACTCGCTAGTAGGAATGTACGAGCAGTACTTC.

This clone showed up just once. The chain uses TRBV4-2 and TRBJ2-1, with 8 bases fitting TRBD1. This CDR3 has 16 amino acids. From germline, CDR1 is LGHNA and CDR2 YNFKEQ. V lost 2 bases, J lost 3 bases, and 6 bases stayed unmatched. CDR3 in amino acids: CASSQRGTGDYNEQFF. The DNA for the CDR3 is TGTGCCAGCAGCCAAAGAGGGACAGGCGACTACAATGAGCAGTTCTTC.

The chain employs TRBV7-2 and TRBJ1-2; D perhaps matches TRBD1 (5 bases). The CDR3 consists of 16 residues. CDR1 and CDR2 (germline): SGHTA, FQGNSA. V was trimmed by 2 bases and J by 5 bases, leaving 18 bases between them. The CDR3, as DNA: TGTGCCAGCAGCTTATTGCAGGGAGGGTTAGGGTATGGCTACACCTTC. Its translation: CASSLLQGGLGYGYTF.

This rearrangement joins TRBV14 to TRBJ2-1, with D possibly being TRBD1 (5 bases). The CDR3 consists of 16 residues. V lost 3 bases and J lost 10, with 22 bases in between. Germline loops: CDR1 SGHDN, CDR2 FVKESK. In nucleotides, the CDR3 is TGTGCCAGCAGCCACTTCGGCACTGATATGGACATAGAGCAGTTCTTC. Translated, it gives CASSHFGTDMDIEQFF.

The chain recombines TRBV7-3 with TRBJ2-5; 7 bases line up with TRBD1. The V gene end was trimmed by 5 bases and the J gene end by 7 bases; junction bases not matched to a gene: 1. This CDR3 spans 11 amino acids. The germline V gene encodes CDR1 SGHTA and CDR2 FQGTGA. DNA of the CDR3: TGTGCCAGCAGCCCAGGGGGGACCCAGTACTTC. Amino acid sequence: CASSPGGTQYF.